These 32 T cell receptor beta chains were all obtained from the same sample, sequenced in a study of T-cell memory formation after mild COVID-19. MiXCR, run by TCRdb on the 5' RACE reads, gives a single entry per CDR3 protein. The table includes roughly 120,000 distinct CDR3 sequences, 16% detected once. The sequenced sample was PBMCs or a T cell subset sorted from them (not recorded which). These receptors all stem from an adult woman who had mild COVID-19 (a few samples of this study predate the infection). Cell type and time point are not known.

This clonotype was counted at least ten times. V and J are TRBV5-1 and TRBJ2-1; D possibly corresponds to TRBD2 (5 bases). The germline gives CDR1 SGHRS, CDR2 YFSETQ. Trimming stripped 4 bases from V and 0 bases from J, with 11 bases between. The length of the CDR3 is 15 residues. The CDR3 sequence: CASSPSGSSYNEQFF. As DNA, the CDR3 is TGCGCCAGCAGCCCCTCGGGGAGCTCCTACAATGAGCAGTTCTTC.

This clonotype has just a few counts. The chain carries TRBV30 and TRBJ2-3, with D unclear. V was shortened by 0 bases and J by 5 bases, with 6 bases between the two germline ends. The CDR3 is 12 amino acids. CDR1 is GTSNPN and CDR2 is SVGIG in the germline V gene (reference sequence). The CDR3 protein is CAWSVLGDTQYF. Here the CDR3 DNA reads TGTGCCTGGAGTGTACTGGGAGATACGCAGTATTTT.

This clonotype was picked up a small number of times. V and J are TRBV7-2 and TRBJ2-2; 8 nucleotides agree with TRBD2. The CDR3 totals 15 residues. With 5 bases clipped from V and 6 bases from J, the junction kept 8 bases outside the gene matches. Germline V CDR1 and CDR2: SGHTA, FQGNSA. CDR3 loop: CASSPDGGAAGELFF. The CDR3 nucleotides read TGTGCCAGCAGCCCAGACGGGGGGGCAGCCGGGGAGCTGTTTTTT.

This clonotype was detected a few times. The V and J genes are TRBV7-2 and TRBJ2-5; 7 nucleotides align to TRBD2. The trim removed 4 bases at V and 5 bases at J, leaving 10 bases unmatched. This CDR3 comprises 15 residues. The germline V gene has CDR1 SGHTA and CDR2 FQGNSA. The CDR3 DNA sequence: TGTGCCAGCAGCTCAGCGGGACGGCCCCACGAGACCCAGTACTTC. It translates to CASSSAGRPHETQYF.

This clonotype was recorded a few times. The chain uses TRBV5-1 and TRBJ2-5; D is undetermined. Germline assignment: CDR1 SGHRS and CDR2 YFSETQ. V was cut by 4 bases and J by 5 bases, with 21 bases left in between. CDR3 length: 16 residues. The CDR3 DNA reads TGCGCCAGCAGCCTCCCGGCTACGGCGCAACGGGAGACCCAGTACTTC. Protein sequence: CASSLPATAQRETQYF. Looking up the rest from reference TRBV5-1 and TRBJ2-5 gives the full variable domain: KAGVTQTPRYLIKTRGQQVTLSCSPISGHRSVSWYQQTPGQGLQFLFEYFSETQRNKGNFPGRFSGRQFSNSRSEMNVSTLELGDSALYLCASSLPATAQRETQYFGPGTRLLVL.

There are a few counts of this clonotype. V usage is TRBV7-8 and J usage is TRBJ2-5; no reliable D call. Germline V gene lookup returns CDR1 SGHVS and CDR2 FQNEAQ. With 2 bases removed from V and 2 bases from J, the gap between germline ends came to 12 bases. The CDR3 runs to 15 residues. The CDR3 bases are TGTGCCAGCAGCTTACCAGCAATGAAACAAGAGACCCAGTACTTC. The encoded protein is CASSLPAMKQETQYF. Full variable domain (missing parts from reference TRBV7-8 and TRBJ2-5): GAGVSQSPRYKVAKRGQDVALRCDPISGHVSLFWYQQALGQGPEFLTYFQNEAQLDKSGLPSDRFFAERPEGSVSTLKIQRTQQEDSAVYLCASSLPAMKQETQYFGPGTRLLVL.

The chain carries TRBV12-3 or TRBV12-4 and TRBJ1-6; the D is unclear. V was pared by 4 bases and J by 0 bases, with 4 bases between. This CDR3 spans 14 amino acids. CDR3 protein: CASSSSSYNSPLHF. CDR3 DNA: TGTGCCAGCAGTTCCAGCTCCTATAATTCACCCCTCCACTTT.

There are many counts of this clonotype. The genes are TRBV6-5 and TRBJ2-6; D is possibly TRBD1 (5 bases). The CDR3 has 14 residues. Germline V gives CDR1 MNHEY, CDR2 SVGAGI. With 6 bases removed from V and 4 bases from J, the gap between germline ends came to 10 bases. CDR3: CASSLGQGANVLTF. DNA for the CDR3: TGTGCCAGCAGCCTGGGGCAGGGGGCCAACGTCCTGACTTTC.

V usage is TRBV7-2 and J usage is TRBJ2-7; D is possibly TRBD2 (6 bases). The CDR3 is 14 amino acids. Germline V gives CDR1 SGHTA, CDR2 FQGNSA. With 1 base removed from V and 2 bases from J, the gap between germline ends came to 9 bases. The CDR3: CASSLGSGTYEQYF. The CDR3 DNA reads TGTGCCAGCAGCTTAGGTAGCGGTACCTACGAGCAGTACTTC.

As to this clonotype: One end of the junction fails to match germline, which may point to a read error. This chain connects TRBV7-9 to TRBJ1-1, with D possibly being TRBD1 (6 bases). The CDR3 is 13 amino acids. Germline CDR1 reads SEHNR; CDR2 reads FQNEAQ (reference sequence). In nucleotides, the CDR3 is TGTGCCACCAGCCGAGTGGGGGCCACTGAAGCTTTCTTT. This codes for CATSRVGATEAFF.

This clonotype was seen more than once but under ten times. The chain joins TRBV20-1 to TRBJ2-7; D could derive from TRBD1 or TRBD2 (6 bases each). This CDR3 has 13 residues. In germline, CDR1 is DFQATT, CDR2 SNEGSKA (reference sequence). V was cut by 8 bases and J by 0 bases, with 14 bases left in between. This CDR3 reads CSSRGVPSYEQYF. CDR3 nucleotides: TGCAGTTCGAGGGGGGTCCCCTCCTACGAGCAGTACTTC.

This rearrangement joins TRBV5-1 to TRBJ2-5, with D maybe TRBD1 (5 bases). Germline V gene data show CDR1 as SGHRS and CDR2 as YFSETQ. Trimming removed 2 bases at V and 2 bases at J, with 13 bases between. CDR3 length: 15 amino acids. CDR3 sequence (DNA): TGCGCCAGCAGCTTTACGTGGGGCCAGCAAGAGACCCAGTACTTC. Translating gives CASSFTWGQQETQYF.

This clonotype was recorded at least ten times. The chain couples TRBV7-2 to TRBJ2-5, with TRBD2 matching 13 bases. The CDR3 has 17 amino acids. The germline CDR1 and CDR2 sequences are SGHTA and FQGNSA. V lost 4 bases, J lost 2 bases, and 7 bases stayed unmatched. CDR3 amino acids: CASSWGGLAGIQETQYF. CDR3 nucleotides: TGTGCCAGCAGCTGGGGGGGACTAGCGGGAATACAAGAGACCCAGTACTTC. Combining the CDR3 with reference TRBV7-2 and TRBJ2-5 gives the whole variable domain GAGVSQSPSNKVTEKGKDVELRCDPISGHTALYWYRQSLGQGLEFLIYFQGNSAPDKSGLPSDRFSAERTGGSVSTLTIQRTQQEDSAVYLCASSWGGLAGIQETQYFGPGTRLLVL.

This clonotype was seen more than once but under ten times. The V and J genes are TRBV7-7 and TRBJ2-3; no firm D call. CDR1 and CDR2 (germline): SSHAT, FNYEAQ (reference sequence). The CDR3 covers 16 residues. Trimming took off 5 bases at V and 3 bases at J, with 18 bases between the two ends. The CDR3 nucleotides are TGTGCCAGCAGCCCGGCCCTGGACCCTTCGACAGATACGCAGTATTTT. Translated: CASSPALDPSTDTQYF.

This clonotype was seen many times. Germline is not matched at one junction end, which may reflect a read error. The chain has TRBV7-7 and TRBJ2-2; D is possibly TRBD2 (5 bases). From germline, CDR1 is SSHAT and CDR2 FNYEAQ (reference sequence). The CDR3 is 14 residues long. For the CDR3, the DNA is TGTGCTAGCAGCTTAGGAGGGAACACCGGGGAGCTGTTTTTT. Protein: CASSLGGNTGELFF.

This clonotype occurred a few times. The chain has TRBV9 and TRBJ2-7, with a weak D call TRBD2 (6 bases). The CDR3 consists of 16 residues. V lost 0 bases and J lost 7, with 20 bases in between. CDR1 SGDLS and CDR2 YYNGEE come from the germline V gene. CDR3 protein: CASSVALTRALGEQYF. DNA of the CDR3: TGTGCCAGCAGCGTAGCTCTGACTAGGGCCCTAGGGGAGCAGTACTTC.

This clonotype was observed a handful of times. The rearrangement links TRBV30 to TRBJ2-7, with D tentatively TRBD2 (6 bases). The CDR3 is 13 residues long. Germline lookup yields CDR1 GTSNPN and CDR2 SVGIG (reference sequence). The V end was cut by 0 bases, the J end by 3 bases, with 9 bases between. CDR3 bases: TGTGCCTGGAGTGTTGGGGGGATCTACGAGCAGTACTTC. This translates into CAWSVGGIYEQYF.

The sample holds many counts of this clonotype. The chain joins TRBV5-4 to TRBJ2-3, with D uncertain. V was pared by 5 bases and J by 0 bases, with 4 bases between. This CDR3 is built from 12 residues. From germline, CDR1 is SGHNT and CDR2 YYREEE (reference sequence). The CDR3, as DNA: TGTGCCAGCAGTACTAGCACAGATACGCAGTATTTT. Translated: CASSTSTDTQYF. Full variable domain (remainder filled in from reference TRBV5-4 and TRBJ2-3): ETGVTQSPTHLIKTRGQQVTLRCSSQSGHNTVSWYQQALGQGPQFIFQYYREEENGRGNFPPRFSGLQFPNYSSELNVNALELDDSALYLCASSTSTDTQYFGPGTRLTVL.

This chain joins TRBV3-1 and TRBJ2-7; D may be TRBD1 (8 bases). Trimming pared 3 bases from V and 6 bases from J, leaving 15 bases between. From germline, CDR1 is LGHDT and CDR2 YNNKEL (reference sequence). This CDR3 has 14 amino acids. CDR3 DNA sequence: TGTGCCAGCAGCCACATGACAGGGGAGGGCGAGCAGTACTTC. Translation: CASSHMTGEGEQYF.

This clonotype occurred many times. The gene calls are TRBV11-2 and TRBJ2-5; 11 bases align to TRBD2. Germline V gene sequence: CDR1 SGHAT, CDR2 FQNNGV. Trimming removed 1 base from V and 10 bases from J; junction bases left unmatched: 8. There are 15 residues in the CDR3. The DNA for the CDR3 is TGTGCCAGCAGCTTAGGTTCGACTAGCGGGGAGGTCCAGTACTTC. Translation gives CASSLGSTSGEVQYF.

In its sample, this clonotype was seen a few times. The DNA for the CDR3 is TGTGCCAGCAGTACCGGTGACTATGGCTACACCTTC. It codes for CASSTGDYGYTF. This chain joins TRBV25-1 and TRBJ1-2, with D unclear. Germline CDR1 MGHDK, CDR2 SYGVNS. The CDR3 has 12 residues. V was trimmed by 5 bases and J by 3 bases, leaving 7 bases between them.

This chain connects TRBV20-1 to TRBJ1-2; D possibly corresponds to TRBD1 (6 bases). The CDR3 runs 13 residues. CDR1 and CDR2 from the germline V gene are DFQATT and SNEGSKA (reference sequence). Trimming removed 1 base from V and 4 bases from J, with 10 bases in between. CDR3 coding DNA: TGCAGTGCTAGAGCCACAGGGATCTATGGCTACACCTTC. Translating gives CSARATGIYGYTF.

V and J are TRBV12-3 or TRBV12-4 and TRBJ1-4; 7 bases match TRBD1. The V gene end was trimmed by 7 bases and the J gene end by 0 bases; junction bases not matched to a gene: 11. This CDR3 is 17 amino acids long. CDR3 residues: CASTPEGALSTNEKLFF. For the CDR3, the DNA is TGTGCCAGCACCCCCGAGGGGGCCCTATCAACTAATGAAAAACTGTTTTTT.

The chain has TRBV5-1 and TRBJ2-7, with D perhaps TRBD1 or TRBD2 (5 bases each). CDR3 length equals 14 residues. The germline V and J ends were trimmed by 0 bases and 5 bases, with 12 bases remaining between them. Looked up from germline, CDR1 is SGHRS and CDR2 is YFSETQ. The CDR3 coding sequence is TGCGCCAGCAGCTTGGAGGCCGGGGCCCACGAGCAGTACTTC. Its translation is CASSLEAGAHEQYF.

V gene TRBV6-5 combines with J gene TRBJ2-1, with TRBD2 identical over 8 bases. The CDR3 runs to 15 residues. Germline V gene lookup returns CDR1 MNHEY and CDR2 SVGAGI. Losses at the gene ends were 6 bases for V and 7 bases for J; bases not matched to a gene: 11. The CDR3 nucleotides are TGTGCCAGCAGCATTAGCGGGAAGTCGCGAAATGAGCAGTTCTTC. Protein sequence: CASSISGKSRNEQFF.

V is TRBV20-1 and J is TRBJ1-2; D gene ambiguous. Germline V CDR1 and CDR2: DFQATT, SNEGSKA (reference sequence). There are 14 residues in the CDR3. Between the trimmed V and J ends, which lost 0 bases and 8 bases, there was a span of 16 bases. The CDR3 bases are TGCAGTGCTAGAGATTACGGCTCCCCAGGCGGCTACACCTTC. It encodes CSARDYGSPGGYTF.

This clonotype showed up just a few times. The chain recombines TRBV3-1 with TRBJ2-3; D gene uncertain. Germline lookup yields CDR1 LGHDT and CDR2 YNNKEL (reference sequence). The CDR3 consists of 16 residues. V was clipped by 1 base and J by 2 bases, with 13 bases between them. CDR3 sequence: CASSQGVSQATDTQYF. The CDR3 DNA reads TGTGCCAGCAGCCAAGGCGTCAGTCAAGCCACAGATACGCAGTATTTT.

This clonotype was recorded a few times. V usage is TRBV5-5 and J usage is TRBJ2-7, with 8 bases aligning to TRBD1. Germline V gives CDR1 SGHKS, CDR2 YYEKEE (reference sequence). V lost 7 bases and J lost 2; bases outside the gene matches: 8. The length of the CDR3 is 14 residues. The CDR3 region is CASLRGLLPYEQYF. The CDR3 DNA reads TGTGCCAGCCTCAGGGGGCTCCTACCCTACGAGCAGTACTTC.

This clonotype was picked up a small number of times. CDR3 sequence: CASSGRLEVNEQFF. The CDR3 DNA sequence: TGTGCCAGCAGCGGGAGACTAGAGGTTAATGAGCAGTTCTTC. This chain connects TRBV9 to TRBJ2-1; a possible D gene is TRBD2 (6 bases). Between the trimmed V and J ends, which lost 3 bases and 7 bases, there was a span of 14 bases. The CDR3 sequence is 14 residues long. Looked up from germline, CDR1 is SGDLS and CDR2 is YYNGEE.

This clonotype was seen a handful of times. This chain links TRBV7-9 with TRBJ2-1; the match to TRBD1 covers 12 bases. This CDR3 is built from 14 residues. The trim removed 4 bases at V and 6 bases at J, leaving 1 base unmatched. Germline V CDR1 and CDR2: SEHNR, FQNEAQ (reference sequence). The DNA of the CDR3 is TGTGCCAGCAGCTGGGACAGGGGGCTCAATGAGCAGTTCTTC. Protein sequence: CASSWDRGLNEQFF.

This clonotype was seen ten or more times. This chain joins TRBV27 and TRBJ2-7; no reliable D call. This CDR3 contains 15 residues. CDR1 is MNHEY, CDR2 SMNVEV, per germline (reference sequence). Trimming shortened V by 0 bases and J by 3 bases, and 12 bases separated the two germline ends. Written as DNA, the CDR3 is TGTGCCAGCAGTTTATCTGTACCGGCCTTCTACGAGCAGTACTTC. This sequence encodes CASSLSVPAFYEQYF.

There are a few counts of this clonotype. The V call is TRBV12-3 or TRBV12-4, the J call TRBJ2-3, with 9 bases lining up with TRBD1. The ends lost 5 bases at V and 8 bases at J; junction bases unmatched: 5. The CDR3 runs to 13 residues. DNA for the CDR3: TGTGCCAGCAGTGCAACAGGGGGCCTTACGCAGTATTTT. This sequence encodes CASSATGGLTQYF.